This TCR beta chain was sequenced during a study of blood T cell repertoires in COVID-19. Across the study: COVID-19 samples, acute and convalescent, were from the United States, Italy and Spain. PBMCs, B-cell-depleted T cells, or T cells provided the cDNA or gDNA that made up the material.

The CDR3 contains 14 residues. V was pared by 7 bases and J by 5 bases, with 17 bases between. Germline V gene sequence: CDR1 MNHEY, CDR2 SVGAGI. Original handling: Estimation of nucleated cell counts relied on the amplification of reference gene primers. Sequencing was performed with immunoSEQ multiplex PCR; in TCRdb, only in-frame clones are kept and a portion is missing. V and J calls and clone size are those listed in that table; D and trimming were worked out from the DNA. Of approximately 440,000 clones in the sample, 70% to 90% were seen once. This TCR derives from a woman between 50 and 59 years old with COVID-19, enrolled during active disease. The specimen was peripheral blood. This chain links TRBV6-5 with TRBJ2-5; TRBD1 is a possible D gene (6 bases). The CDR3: CASTADRSVETQYF. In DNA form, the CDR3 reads TGTGCCAGCACTGCCGACAGGAGCGTGGAGACCCAGTACTTC.